This T cell receptor (beta chain) comes out of a study of regulatory T cells. As concerns this clone: Its antigen remains unknown.

Germline assignment: CDR1 MNHNS and CDR2 SASEGT. CDR3 length equals 14 residues. Trimming removed 6 bases at V and 5 bases at J, with 16 bases between. Autoimmunity was present in every CD3G-deficient patient, worse in two. CD4+ cells were sorted into CD25-high CD127-low regulatory cells and CD25-low CD127-high conventional cells. Study results and limitations: Regulatory T cells showed the strongest V-J pair restriction and V/J gene skewing among patient repertoires. Hydrophobic residues at CDR3 positions 6 and 7 were enriched in conventional CD4+ T cells of CD3G-deficient patients.

Amplification used 52 TRBV primers and 13 TRBJ primers. Assay used: immunoSEQ multiplex PCR; TCRdb lists only in-frame clones, some missing. The sample has tens of thousands of clones; about 88% are singletons. The sample taken for sequencing was conventional CD4+ T cells sorted from blood. The V and J genes are TRBV6-1 and TRBJ1-2, with a possible D match to TRBD1 (5 bases). This receptor was identified in a person between 18 and 35 years old with CD3G deficiency. The CDR3 spells CASSIFRDNYGYTF. The DNA for the CDR3 is TGTGCCAGCAGCATTTTCAGGGATAATTATGGCTACACCTTC.